This T cell receptor (beta chain) was sequenced for a study of blood T cell repertoires in COVID-19. Only in-frame clones appear in the TCRdb table, and some are missing; sequencing was by immunoSEQ multiplex PCR. This sample has under 400,000 clones, with approximately 88% found just once. Trimming shortened V by 4 bases and J by 7 bases, and 7 bases separated the two germline ends. The CDR3 spans 11 residues. Germline loops: CDR1 MNHEY, CDR2 SVGEGT. This chain uses TRBV6-2 or TRBV6-3 with TRBJ1-1; D not resolved. Material: peripheral blood. This TCR derives from a woman between 25 and 40 years old with COVID-19, enrolled during active disease. CDR3 residues: CASSLDDEAFF. CDR3 coding DNA: TGTGCCAGCAGTTTAGATGATGAAGCTTTCTTT.